This T cell receptor (beta chain) was sequenced in a study of cytomegalovirus exposure and HLA in healthy donors. Study results and limitations: The study designated 164 TCR beta chains cytomegalovirus-associated. Sequencing likely caused a cluster of highly shared sequence variants.

With regard to this clone: The antigen is unknown.

13 Jbeta primers and 60 Vbeta primers were used for the PCR. The table came from immunoSEQ multiplex PCR; TCRdb's copy has only in-frame clones and leaves some out. The sample has some 88,000 clones; 63% are singletons. CDR1 SGHTA and CDR2 FQGNSA come from the germline V gene. With 2 bases removed from V and 8 bases from J, the gap between germline ends came to 7 bases. This CDR3 is built from 12 residues. The TCR was taken from a woman younger than 45 in good health and CMV-seronegative. This chain uses TRBV7-2 with TRBJ2-1; D gene uncertain. Sequencing used PBMCs. The CDR3 protein is CASSLYRDEQFF. The CDR3 bases are TGTGCCAGCAGCTTATACCGGGATGAGCAGTTCTTC.